The rows below give T cell receptor beta chains drawn from one sample of a study of T cells in Graves' hyperthyroidism and ophthalmopathy. Each CDR3 protein is one row after TCRdb ran MiXCR on the multiplex PCR reads. This repertoire shows fewer than 200,000 distinct CDR3 sequences, 17% found once; its top ten account for roughly 28%. Source material: blood. The source is a woman between 50 and 59 years old with Graves' hyperthyroidism. Both conserved end residues are part of each CDR3. The order of the fields is D gene, V gene, J gene, clone size, CDR3 protein, CDR3 DNA. A D gene is named only where the DNA matches it firmly. The size field is filled for only some rows; it gives once, few, many or a size class.

d_gene: .; v_gene: TRBV6-2/TRBV6-3; j_gene: TRBJ2-1; abundance: .; CDR3aa: CASRTPWSEQFF; CDR3nt: TGTGCCAGCAGAACACCCTGGAGTGAGCAGTTCTTC
d_gene: .; v_gene: TRBV7-2; j_gene: TRBJ2-7; abundance: many; CDR3aa: CASSSRGSYEQYF; CDR3nt: TGTGCCAGCAGCTCCAGGGGCTCCTACGAGCAGTACTTC
d_gene: .; v_gene: TRBV28; j_gene: TRBJ2-5; abundance: .; CDR3aa: CASTEDGKETQYF; CDR3nt: TGTGCCAGCACCGAAGACGGGAAAGAGACCCAGTACTTC
d_gene: TRBD2; v_gene: TRBV3-1; j_gene: TRBJ2-3; abundance: many; CDR3aa: CASTSGGTDTQYF; CDR3nt: TGTGCCAGCACTAGCGGGGGCACAGATACGCAGTATTTT
d_gene: .; v_gene: TRBV11-1; j_gene: TRBJ1-3; abundance: many; CDR3aa: CASSLTGNTIYF; CDR3nt: TGTGCCAGCAGCCTCACCGGAAACACCATATATTTT
d_gene: .; v_gene: TRBV11-2; j_gene: TRBJ2-7; abundance: .; CDR3aa: CASSTRGGPRDYEQYF; CDR3nt: TGTGCCAGCAGTACAAGGGGGGGGCCTCGAGACTACGAGCAGTACTTC
d_gene: .; v_gene: TRBV20-1; j_gene: TRBJ1-1; abundance: many; CDR3aa: CSARTGEETEAFF; CDR3nt: TGCAGTGCTAGAACCGGGGAGGAGACTGAAGCTTTCTTT
d_gene: TRBD1; v_gene: TRBV6-2/TRBV6-3; j_gene: TRBJ1-1; abundance: many; CDR3aa: CASTKGQPNTEAFF; CDR3nt: TGTGCCAGCACCAAGGGACAGCCCAACACTGAAGCTTTCTTT
d_gene: .; v_gene: TRBV5-8; j_gene: TRBJ1-6; abundance: few; CDR3aa: CASSLDDLYNSPLHF; CDR3nt: TGTGCCAGCAGCTTAGACGACTTATATAATTCACCCCTCCACTTT
d_gene: .; v_gene: TRBV12-3/TRBV12-4; j_gene: TRBJ2-5; abundance: many; CDR3aa: CASRLNSGQETQYF; CDR3nt: TGTGCCAGCAGACTAAATAGCGGTCAAGAGACCCAGTACTTC
d_gene: .; v_gene: TRBV6-5; j_gene: TRBJ1-1; abundance: many; CDR3aa: CASSYSYNTEAFF; CDR3nt: TGTGCCAGCAGTTACTCGTACAACACTGAAGCTTTCTTT
d_gene: TRBD2; v_gene: TRBV7-9; j_gene: TRBJ2-2; abundance: many; CDR3aa: CASSFLPSGGARNTGELFF; CDR3nt: TGTGCCAGCAGCTTTCTGCCTAGCGGGGGGGCTCGGAACACCGGGGAGCTGTTTTTT
d_gene: .; v_gene: TRBV28; j_gene: TRBJ2-7; abundance: .; CDR3aa: CASSAPLGAEPYEQYF; CDR3nt: TGTGCCAGCAGTGCCCCCTTAGGAGCGGAACCCTACGAGCAGTACTTC
d_gene: .; v_gene: TRBV6-1; j_gene: TRBJ2-6; abundance: many; CDR3aa: CASLAGQSSGANVLTF; CDR3nt: TGTGCCAGCTTGGCGGGACAGAGCTCTGGGGCCAACGTCCTGACTTTC
d_gene: .; v_gene: TRBV5-1; j_gene: TRBJ2-2; abundance: many; CDR3aa: CASSLQANTGELFF; CDR3nt: TGCGCCAGCAGCTTACAGGCGAACACCGGGGAGCTGTTTTTT
d_gene: .; v_gene: TRBV18; j_gene: TRBJ1-2; abundance: many; CDR3aa: CASSPPWGQDGYTF; CDR3nt: TGTGCCAGCTCCCCACCGTGGGGGCAGGATGGCTACACCTTC
d_gene: TRBD1; v_gene: TRBV29-1; j_gene: TRBJ2-7; abundance: .; CDR3aa: CSVEGGQSGIGQYF; CDR3nt: TGCAGCGTTGAAGGGGGACAGAGTGGGATCGGGCAGTACTTC
d_gene: TRBD1; v_gene: TRBV12-3/TRBV12-4; j_gene: TRBJ1-1; abundance: many; CDR3aa: CASSATTGMNTEAFF; CDR3nt: TGTGCCAGCAGTGCAACGACAGGGATGAACACTGAAGCTTTCTTT
d_gene: .; v_gene: TRBV3-1; j_gene: TRBJ2-1; abundance: .; CDR3aa: CASSQEGLPRGNEQFF; CDR3nt: TGTGCCAGCAGCCAAGAAGGTTTACCGCGGGGAAATGAGCAGTTCTTC
d_gene: .; v_gene: TRBV11-2; j_gene: TRBJ1-2; abundance: many; CDR3aa: CASSSGGAPGYTF; CDR3nt: TGTGCCAGCAGCTCGGGGGGGGCGCCGGGCTACACCTTC
d_gene: TRBD2; v_gene: TRBV6-1; j_gene: TRBJ2-1; abundance: few; CDR3aa: CASSLTSGVYNEQFF; CDR3nt: TGTGCCAGCAGTCTTACTAGCGGGGTCTACAATGAGCAGTTCTTC
d_gene: TRBD1; v_gene: TRBV6-2/TRBV6-3; j_gene: TRBJ2-7; abundance: many; CDR3aa: CASSSRTGGFENYEQYF; CDR3nt: TGTGCCAGCAGTTCCAGGACAGGGGGTTTCGAGAACTACGAGCAGTACTTC
d_gene: .; v_gene: TRBV10-3; j_gene: TRBJ1-1; abundance: few; CDR3aa: CAIGELMENTEAFF; CDR3nt: TGTGCCATCGGTGAATTAATGGAGAACACTGAAGCTTTCTTT
d_gene: .; v_gene: TRBV29-1; j_gene: TRBJ2-1; abundance: many; CDR3aa: CSVPHPQGSYNEQFF; CDR3nt: TGCAGCGTTCCCCATCCCCAGGGGTCCTACAATGAGCAGTTCTTC
d_gene: TRBD1; v_gene: TRBV12-3/TRBV12-4; j_gene: TRBJ2-2; abundance: many; CDR3aa: CASSSQGVTGELFF; CDR3nt: TGTGCCAGCAGTTCACAGGGGGTCACCGGGGAGCTGTTTTTT
d_gene: TRBD1; v_gene: TRBV12-3/TRBV12-4; j_gene: TRBJ1-1; abundance: many; CDR3aa: CASSYDMRDRPNTEAFF; CDR3nt: TGTGCCAGCAGCTACGATATGAGGGACAGGCCGAACACTGAAGCTTTCTTT
d_gene: .; v_gene: TRBV20-1; j_gene: TRBJ1-2; abundance: many; CDR3aa: CSARESRGAGYTF; CDR3nt: TGCAGTGCTAGAGAATCCCGGGGAGCTGGCTACACCTTC
d_gene: .; v_gene: TRBV7-2; j_gene: TRBJ2-1; abundance: many; CDR3aa: CASSSQGWNEQFF; CDR3nt: TGTGCCAGCAGCAGCCAAGGGTGGAATGAGCAGTTCTTC
d_gene: TRBD1; v_gene: TRBV11-2; j_gene: TRBJ2-7; abundance: many; CDR3aa: CASSLVTGKHEQYF; CDR3nt: TGTGCCAGCAGCTTAGTGACAGGGAAACACGAGCAGTACTTC
d_gene: .; v_gene: TRBV7-2; j_gene: TRBJ1-1; abundance: many; CDR3aa: CASSAFSQATRAFF; CDR3nt: TGTGCCAGCAGCGCCTTTAGCCAGGCGACGCGAGCTTTCTTT
d_gene: .; v_gene: TRBV9; j_gene: TRBJ2-1; abundance: .; CDR3aa: CASSVGVGEQFF; CDR3nt: TGTGCCAGCAGCGTAGGAGTAGGGGAGCAGTTCTTC
d_gene: .; v_gene: TRBV4-1; j_gene: TRBJ2-7; abundance: .; CDR3aa: CASSQLGSSYEQYF; CDR3nt: TGCGCCAGCAGCCAGCTGGGAAGCTCCTACGAGCAGTACTTC
d_gene: TRBD1; v_gene: TRBV27; j_gene: TRBJ2-7; abundance: many; CDR3aa: CASSSLAGTGPYEQYF; CDR3nt: TGTGCCAGCAGTTCATTAGCCGGGACAGGGCCCTACGAGCAGTACTTC
d_gene: .; v_gene: TRBV7-9; j_gene: TRBJ1-4; abundance: many; CDR3aa: CASSPRGAEDEKLFF; CDR3nt: TGTGCCAGCAGTCCTCGAGGGGCCGAGGACGAAAAACTGTTTTTT
d_gene: TRBD1; v_gene: TRBV9; j_gene: TRBJ1-1; abundance: many; CDR3aa: CASSGRTGMNTEAFF; CDR3nt: TGTGCCAGCAGCGGACGGACAGGGATGAACACTGAAGCTTTCTTT
d_gene: .; v_gene: TRBV28; j_gene: TRBJ1-1; abundance: many; CDR3aa: CASSPPQTANTEAFF; CDR3nt: TGTGCCAGCAGTCCACCCCAGACAGCTAACACTGAAGCTTTCTTT
d_gene: TRBD1; v_gene: TRBV6-2/TRBV6-3; j_gene: TRBJ2-7; abundance: many; CDR3aa: CASSGTGGFHEQYF; CDR3nt: TGTGCCAGCAGTGGGACAGGGGGCTTCCACGAGCAGTACTTC
d_gene: .; v_gene: TRBV19; j_gene: TRBJ2-7; abundance: .; CDR3aa: CASSMGAAGNEQYF; CDR3nt: TGTGCCAGTAGTATGGGGGCGGCAGGGAACGAGCAGTACTTC
d_gene: .; v_gene: TRBV5-1; j_gene: TRBJ2-6; abundance: .; CDR3aa: CASSLNGRVNVLTF; CDR3nt: TGCGCCAGCAGCTTGAATGGCAGGGTAAACGTCCTGACTTTC
d_gene: .; v_gene: TRBV20-1; j_gene: TRBJ2-4; abundance: .; CDR3aa: CSAERSAKNIQYF; CDR3nt: TGCAGTGCTGAGCGTTCCGCCAAAAACATTCAGTACTTC
d_gene: .; v_gene: TRBV9; j_gene: TRBJ1-3; abundance: .; CDR3aa: CASSVGGRSGNTIYF; CDR3nt: TGTGCCAGCAGCGTAGGGGGTCGGTCGGGAAACACCATATATTTT
d_gene: .; v_gene: TRBV6-5; j_gene: TRBJ1-6; abundance: few; CDR3aa: CASSYSPLIAVSPLHF; CDR3nt: TGTGCCAGCAGTTACTCCCCCCTAATTGCTGTATCACCCCTCCACTTT
d_gene: TRBD2; v_gene: TRBV7-9; j_gene: TRBJ2-5; abundance: many; CDR3aa: CASSIPWASGGPFQETQYF; CDR3nt: TGTGCCAGCAGCATCCCGTGGGCTAGCGGGGGGCCATTTCAAGAGACCCAGTACTTC
d_gene: .; v_gene: TRBV24-1; j_gene: TRBJ2-3; abundance: many; CDR3aa: CATSDQGRVTAQYF; CDR3nt: TGTGCCACCAGTGATCAGGGAAGGGTCACGGCGCAGTATTTT
d_gene: TRBD1; v_gene: TRBV28; j_gene: TRBJ2-7; abundance: .; CDR3aa: CASSWARQGAFEQYF; CDR3nt: TGTGCCAGCAGTTGGGCCCGACAGGGGGCATTTGAGCAGTACTTC
d_gene: .; v_gene: TRBV7-9; j_gene: TRBJ1-3; abundance: many; CDR3aa: CASRAGSSGNTIYF; CDR3nt: TGTGCCAGCAGAGCAGGGAGCTCTGGAAACACCATATATTTT
d_gene: .; v_gene: TRBV4-2; j_gene: TRBJ1-3; abundance: few; CDR3aa: CASSYGQSSSGNTIYF; CDR3nt: TGTGCCAGCAGCTATGGACAGTCTAGCTCTGGAAACACCATATATTTT
d_gene: .; v_gene: TRBV7-2; j_gene: TRBJ2-2; abundance: .; CDR3aa: CASSLGQGGVNTGELFF; CDR3nt: TGTGCCAGCAGCTTAGGGCAGGGGGGCGTAAACACCGGGGAGCTGTTTTTT
d_gene: .; v_gene: TRBV7-9; j_gene: TRBJ2-3; abundance: .; CDR3aa: CASSLAQGRQADTQYF; CDR3nt: TGTGCCAGCAGCTTAGCGCAAGGGAGGCAAGCAGATACGCAGTATTTT
d_gene: .; v_gene: TRBV5-6; j_gene: TRBJ1-5; abundance: many; CDR3aa: CASSFGRQRANQPQHF; CDR3nt: TGTGCCAGCAGCTTCGGGCGGCAGAGGGCTAATCAGCCCCAGCATTTT
d_gene: TRBD2; v_gene: TRBV20-1; j_gene: TRBJ2-7; abundance: many; CDR3aa: CSAPSGGSSYEQYF; CDR3nt: TGCAGTGCCCCAAGCGGGGGGAGTTCCTACGAGCAGTACTTC
d_gene: .; v_gene: TRBV7-2; j_gene: TRBJ1-1; abundance: many; CDR3aa: CASSFDWGTEAFF; CDR3nt: TGTGCCAGCAGCTTTGACTGGGGAACTGAAGCTTTCTTT
d_gene: TRBD2; v_gene: TRBV12-3/TRBV12-4; j_gene: TRBJ2-1; abundance: many; CDR3aa: CASSSGTSFNNEQFF; CDR3nt: TGTGCCAGCAGTTCCGGGACTAGCTTTAATAATGAGCAGTTCTTC
d_gene: .; v_gene: TRBV19; j_gene: TRBJ2-5; abundance: many; CDR3aa: CATNDYQTQYF; CDR3nt: TGTGCCACTAACGACTACCAGACCCAGTACTTC
d_gene: .; v_gene: TRBV19; j_gene: TRBJ1-2; abundance: many; CDR3aa: CASSIEGSVAYGYTF; CDR3nt: TGTGCCAGTAGTATAGAGGGCAGCGTCGCCTATGGCTACACCTTC